This T cell receptor beta chain was recovered during a study of blood T cell repertoires in COVID-19. Study information: Samples taken during acute and convalescent COVID-19 were collected in the United States, Italy and Spain.

Per the germline V gene, CDR1 is SGHTA and CDR2 is FQGTGA. Trimming left V 4 bases short and J 2 bases short, with 11 bases between. CDR3 length equals 14 residues. Self-reported history from a screening survey and questionnaire set each donor's cohort. In the original analysis: Reference gene primers were amplified, and this amplification served to estimate nucleated cell counts. This table comes from immunoSEQ multiplex PCR, and its TCRdb copy is limited to in-frame clones, with some not included. V, J and clone size are those of that table, while D and trimming were read from the DNA. The sample consists of roughly 360,000 clones, around 87% of them appearing once.

What was sequenced was PBMCs or T cells enriched from blood (not recorded which). The sequence derives from a man in his thirties or forties who had recovered from COVID-19. This chain links TRBV7-3 with TRBJ1-1; tentative D call: TRBD1 (6 bases). The CDR3 loop reads CASSSGQPNTEAFF. Written as DNA, the CDR3 is TGTGCCAGCAGCTCAGGACAGCCTAACACTGAAGCTTTCTTT.